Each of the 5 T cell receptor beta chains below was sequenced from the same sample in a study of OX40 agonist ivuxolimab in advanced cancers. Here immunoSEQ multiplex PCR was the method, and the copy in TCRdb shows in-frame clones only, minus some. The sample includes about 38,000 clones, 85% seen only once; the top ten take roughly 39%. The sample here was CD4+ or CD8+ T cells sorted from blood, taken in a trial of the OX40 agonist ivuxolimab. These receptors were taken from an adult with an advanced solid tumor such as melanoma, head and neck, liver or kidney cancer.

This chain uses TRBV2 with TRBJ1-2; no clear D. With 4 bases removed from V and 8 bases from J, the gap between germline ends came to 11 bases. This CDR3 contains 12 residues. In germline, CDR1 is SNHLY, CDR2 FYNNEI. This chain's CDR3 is CASSVTGGGYTF. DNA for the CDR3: TGTGCCAGCAGTGTTACGGGCGGAGGCTACACCTTC.

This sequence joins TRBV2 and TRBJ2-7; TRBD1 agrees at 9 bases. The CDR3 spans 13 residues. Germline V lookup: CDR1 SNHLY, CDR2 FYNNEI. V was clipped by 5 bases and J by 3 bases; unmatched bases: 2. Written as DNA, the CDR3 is TGTGCCAGCAGTACAGGGGGCGGCTACGAGCAGTACTTC. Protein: CASSTGGGYEQYF.

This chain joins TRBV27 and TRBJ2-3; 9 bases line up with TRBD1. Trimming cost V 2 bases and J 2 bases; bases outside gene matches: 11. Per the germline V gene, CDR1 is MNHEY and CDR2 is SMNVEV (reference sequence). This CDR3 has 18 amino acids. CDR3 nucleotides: TGTGCCAGCAGTTTAGAACCCCCGGGACAGGGTCACACAGATACGCAGTATTTT. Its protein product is CASSLEPPGQGHTDTQYF.

CDR3 loop: CASSSKNGGLGGYTF. CDR3 in DNA: TGTGCCAGCAGCTCCAAAAACGGGGGGCTTGGTGGCTACACCTTC. The chain carries TRBV7-2 and TRBJ1-2; TRBD1 might be the D (6 bases). CDR3 size: 15 residues. From germline, CDR1 is SGHTA and CDR2 FQGNSA. V dropped 4 bases and J dropped 7 bases, with 19 bases sitting between them.

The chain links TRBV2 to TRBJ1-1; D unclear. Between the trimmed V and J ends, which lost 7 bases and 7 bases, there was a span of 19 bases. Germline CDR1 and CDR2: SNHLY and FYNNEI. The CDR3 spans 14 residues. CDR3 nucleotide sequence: TGTGCCAGCAAAGGACGAGCTGACACTGTTGAAGCTTTCTTT. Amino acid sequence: CASKGRADTVEAFF.